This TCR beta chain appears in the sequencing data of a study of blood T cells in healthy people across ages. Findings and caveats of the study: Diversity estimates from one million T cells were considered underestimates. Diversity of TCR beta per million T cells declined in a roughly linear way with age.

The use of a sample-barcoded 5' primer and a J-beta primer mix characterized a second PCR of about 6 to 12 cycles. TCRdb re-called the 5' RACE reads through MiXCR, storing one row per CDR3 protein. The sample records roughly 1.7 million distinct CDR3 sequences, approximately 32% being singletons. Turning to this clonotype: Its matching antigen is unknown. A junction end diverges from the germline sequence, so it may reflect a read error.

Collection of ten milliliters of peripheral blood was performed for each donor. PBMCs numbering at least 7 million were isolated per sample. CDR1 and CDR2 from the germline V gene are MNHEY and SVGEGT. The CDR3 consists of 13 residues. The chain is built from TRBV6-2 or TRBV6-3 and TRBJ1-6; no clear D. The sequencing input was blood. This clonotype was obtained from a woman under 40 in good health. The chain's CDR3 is CTSSSLENSPLHF. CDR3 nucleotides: TGTACCAGCAGTTCCCTGGAGAATTCACCCCTCCACTTT.